This T cell receptor beta chain was documented in a study of blood T cell repertoires in COVID-19. Background on the study: Spain, Italy and the United States supplied samples that represented acute and convalescent COVID-19. The cDNA or gDNA used as material had been derived from T cells, B-cell-depleted T cells, or PBMCs.

V dropped 0 bases and J dropped 3 bases, with 9 bases sitting between them. Per germline, CDR1 SGDLS and CDR2 YYNGEE. The CDR3 runs 14 residues. As to this clone: This same CDR3 is encoded by further DNA sequences in the sample.

Authors' data handling: Estimates of nucleated cell counts were drawn from the amplification of reference gene primers. Some clones are missing from TCRdb's copy, which holds only in-frame ones; the method was immunoSEQ multiplex PCR. V, J and clone size derive from that table, while D and trimming were established from the DNA sequence. The profile shows 120,000 or so clones, around 80% of them singletons. Source material: peripheral blood. The genes are TRBV9 and TRBJ2-5; D gene unclear. The receptor was derived from a man between 65 and 85 years old with acute or convalescent COVID-19. Written as DNA, the CDR3 is TGTGCCAGCAGCGTAGGCACAGTTAAAGAGACCCAGTACTTC. Translation gives CASSVGTVKETQYF.